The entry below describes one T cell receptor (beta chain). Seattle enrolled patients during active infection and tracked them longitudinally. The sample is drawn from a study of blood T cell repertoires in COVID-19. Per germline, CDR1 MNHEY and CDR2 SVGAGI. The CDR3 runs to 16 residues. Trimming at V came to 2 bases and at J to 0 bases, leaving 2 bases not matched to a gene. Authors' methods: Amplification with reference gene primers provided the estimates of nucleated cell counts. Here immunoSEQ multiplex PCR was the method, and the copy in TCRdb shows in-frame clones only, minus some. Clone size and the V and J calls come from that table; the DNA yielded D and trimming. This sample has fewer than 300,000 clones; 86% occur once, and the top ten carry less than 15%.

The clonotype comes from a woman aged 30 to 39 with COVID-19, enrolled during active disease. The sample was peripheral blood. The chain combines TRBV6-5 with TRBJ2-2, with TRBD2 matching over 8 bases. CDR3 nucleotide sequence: TGTGCCAGCAGTTACCCAGCGGGAGCGAACACCGGGGAGCTGTTTTTT. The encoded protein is CASSYPAGANTGELFF.